This T cell receptor (beta chain) is drawn from a study of identical twins. Study-level results: Out-of-frame sharing of TCR alpha in monozygotic twins was underestimated by models. Conclusions were drawn cross-sectionally by statistical analysis, without following the same donors. Insertions ran lower in abundant cord blood beta clonotypes, though not in memory repertoires. With beta out-of-frame sequences, excess sharing by twins was weaker.

Each CDR3 protein gets one entry after TCRdb re-called the 5' RACE reads with MiXCR. The sample yields hundreds of thousands of distinct CDR3 sequences, over 8.5% seen once. Trimming cost V 7 bases and J 2 bases; bases outside gene matches: 6. This CDR3 is built from 15 residues. Per the germline V gene, CDR1 is SNHLY and CDR2 is FYNNEI. As for this clonotype: The antigen is undetermined.

These data are also associated with another study on yellow fever vaccine responses in identical twins.

The receptor's source is a woman in her late teens or twenties in good health. The V call is TRBV2, the J call TRBJ2-3; 10 bases are shared with TRBD2. Specimen: PBMCs. The CDR3 loop reads CASTPSGRDTDTQYF. The CDR3 DNA reads as TGTGCCAGCACTCCTAGCGGGAGAGACACAGATACGCAGTATTTT.